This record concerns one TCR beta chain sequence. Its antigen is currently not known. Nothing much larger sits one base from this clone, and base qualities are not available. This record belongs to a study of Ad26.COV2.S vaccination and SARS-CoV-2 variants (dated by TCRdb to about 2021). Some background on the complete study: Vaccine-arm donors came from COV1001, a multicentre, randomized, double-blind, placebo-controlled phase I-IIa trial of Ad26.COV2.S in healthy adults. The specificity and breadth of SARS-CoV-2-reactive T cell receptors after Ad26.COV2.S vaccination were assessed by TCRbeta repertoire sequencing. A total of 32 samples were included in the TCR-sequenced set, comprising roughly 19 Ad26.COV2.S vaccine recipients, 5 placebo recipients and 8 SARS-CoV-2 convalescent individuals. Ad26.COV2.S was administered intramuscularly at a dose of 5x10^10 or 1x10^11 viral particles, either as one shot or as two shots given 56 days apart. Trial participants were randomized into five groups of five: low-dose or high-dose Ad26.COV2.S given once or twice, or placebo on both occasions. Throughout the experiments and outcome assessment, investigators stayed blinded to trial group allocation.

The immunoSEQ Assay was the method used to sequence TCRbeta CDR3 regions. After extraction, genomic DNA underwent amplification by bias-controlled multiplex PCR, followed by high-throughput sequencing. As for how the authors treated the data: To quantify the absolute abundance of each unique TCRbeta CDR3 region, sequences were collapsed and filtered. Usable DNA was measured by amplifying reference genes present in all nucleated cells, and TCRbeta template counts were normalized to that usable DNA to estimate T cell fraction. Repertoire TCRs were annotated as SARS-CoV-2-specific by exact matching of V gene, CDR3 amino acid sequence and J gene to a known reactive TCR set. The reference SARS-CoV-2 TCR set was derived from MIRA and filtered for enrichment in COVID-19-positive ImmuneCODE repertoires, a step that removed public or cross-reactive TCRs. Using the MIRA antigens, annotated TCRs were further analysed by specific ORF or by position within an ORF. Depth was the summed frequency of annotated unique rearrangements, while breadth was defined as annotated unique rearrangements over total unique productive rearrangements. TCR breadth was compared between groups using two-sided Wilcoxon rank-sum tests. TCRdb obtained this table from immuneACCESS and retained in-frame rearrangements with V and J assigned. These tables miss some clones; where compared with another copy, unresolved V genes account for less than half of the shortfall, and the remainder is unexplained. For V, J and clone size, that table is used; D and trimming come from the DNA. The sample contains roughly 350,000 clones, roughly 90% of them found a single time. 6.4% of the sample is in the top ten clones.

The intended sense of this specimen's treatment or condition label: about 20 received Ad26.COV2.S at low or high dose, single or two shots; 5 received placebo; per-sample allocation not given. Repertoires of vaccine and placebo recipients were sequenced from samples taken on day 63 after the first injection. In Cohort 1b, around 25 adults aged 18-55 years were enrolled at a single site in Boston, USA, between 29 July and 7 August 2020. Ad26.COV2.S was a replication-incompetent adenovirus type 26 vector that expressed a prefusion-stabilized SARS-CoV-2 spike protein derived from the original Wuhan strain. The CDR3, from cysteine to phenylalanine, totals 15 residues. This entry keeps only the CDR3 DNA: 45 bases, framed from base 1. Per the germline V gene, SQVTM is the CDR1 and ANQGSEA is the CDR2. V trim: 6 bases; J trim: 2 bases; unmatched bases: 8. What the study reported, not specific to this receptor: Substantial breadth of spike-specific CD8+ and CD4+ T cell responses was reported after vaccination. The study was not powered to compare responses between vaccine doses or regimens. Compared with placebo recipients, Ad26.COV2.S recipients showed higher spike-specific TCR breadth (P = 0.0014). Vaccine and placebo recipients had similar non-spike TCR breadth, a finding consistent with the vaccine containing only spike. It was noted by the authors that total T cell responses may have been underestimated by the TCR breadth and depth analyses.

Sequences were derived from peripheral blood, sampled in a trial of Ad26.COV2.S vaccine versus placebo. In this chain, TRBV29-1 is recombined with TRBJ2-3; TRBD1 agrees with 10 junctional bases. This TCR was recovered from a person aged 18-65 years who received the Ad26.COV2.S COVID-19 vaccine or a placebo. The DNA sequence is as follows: TGCAGCGTCTTACCGGGACAGGGGATCACAGATACGCAGTATTTT. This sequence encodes CSVLPGQGITDTQYF.